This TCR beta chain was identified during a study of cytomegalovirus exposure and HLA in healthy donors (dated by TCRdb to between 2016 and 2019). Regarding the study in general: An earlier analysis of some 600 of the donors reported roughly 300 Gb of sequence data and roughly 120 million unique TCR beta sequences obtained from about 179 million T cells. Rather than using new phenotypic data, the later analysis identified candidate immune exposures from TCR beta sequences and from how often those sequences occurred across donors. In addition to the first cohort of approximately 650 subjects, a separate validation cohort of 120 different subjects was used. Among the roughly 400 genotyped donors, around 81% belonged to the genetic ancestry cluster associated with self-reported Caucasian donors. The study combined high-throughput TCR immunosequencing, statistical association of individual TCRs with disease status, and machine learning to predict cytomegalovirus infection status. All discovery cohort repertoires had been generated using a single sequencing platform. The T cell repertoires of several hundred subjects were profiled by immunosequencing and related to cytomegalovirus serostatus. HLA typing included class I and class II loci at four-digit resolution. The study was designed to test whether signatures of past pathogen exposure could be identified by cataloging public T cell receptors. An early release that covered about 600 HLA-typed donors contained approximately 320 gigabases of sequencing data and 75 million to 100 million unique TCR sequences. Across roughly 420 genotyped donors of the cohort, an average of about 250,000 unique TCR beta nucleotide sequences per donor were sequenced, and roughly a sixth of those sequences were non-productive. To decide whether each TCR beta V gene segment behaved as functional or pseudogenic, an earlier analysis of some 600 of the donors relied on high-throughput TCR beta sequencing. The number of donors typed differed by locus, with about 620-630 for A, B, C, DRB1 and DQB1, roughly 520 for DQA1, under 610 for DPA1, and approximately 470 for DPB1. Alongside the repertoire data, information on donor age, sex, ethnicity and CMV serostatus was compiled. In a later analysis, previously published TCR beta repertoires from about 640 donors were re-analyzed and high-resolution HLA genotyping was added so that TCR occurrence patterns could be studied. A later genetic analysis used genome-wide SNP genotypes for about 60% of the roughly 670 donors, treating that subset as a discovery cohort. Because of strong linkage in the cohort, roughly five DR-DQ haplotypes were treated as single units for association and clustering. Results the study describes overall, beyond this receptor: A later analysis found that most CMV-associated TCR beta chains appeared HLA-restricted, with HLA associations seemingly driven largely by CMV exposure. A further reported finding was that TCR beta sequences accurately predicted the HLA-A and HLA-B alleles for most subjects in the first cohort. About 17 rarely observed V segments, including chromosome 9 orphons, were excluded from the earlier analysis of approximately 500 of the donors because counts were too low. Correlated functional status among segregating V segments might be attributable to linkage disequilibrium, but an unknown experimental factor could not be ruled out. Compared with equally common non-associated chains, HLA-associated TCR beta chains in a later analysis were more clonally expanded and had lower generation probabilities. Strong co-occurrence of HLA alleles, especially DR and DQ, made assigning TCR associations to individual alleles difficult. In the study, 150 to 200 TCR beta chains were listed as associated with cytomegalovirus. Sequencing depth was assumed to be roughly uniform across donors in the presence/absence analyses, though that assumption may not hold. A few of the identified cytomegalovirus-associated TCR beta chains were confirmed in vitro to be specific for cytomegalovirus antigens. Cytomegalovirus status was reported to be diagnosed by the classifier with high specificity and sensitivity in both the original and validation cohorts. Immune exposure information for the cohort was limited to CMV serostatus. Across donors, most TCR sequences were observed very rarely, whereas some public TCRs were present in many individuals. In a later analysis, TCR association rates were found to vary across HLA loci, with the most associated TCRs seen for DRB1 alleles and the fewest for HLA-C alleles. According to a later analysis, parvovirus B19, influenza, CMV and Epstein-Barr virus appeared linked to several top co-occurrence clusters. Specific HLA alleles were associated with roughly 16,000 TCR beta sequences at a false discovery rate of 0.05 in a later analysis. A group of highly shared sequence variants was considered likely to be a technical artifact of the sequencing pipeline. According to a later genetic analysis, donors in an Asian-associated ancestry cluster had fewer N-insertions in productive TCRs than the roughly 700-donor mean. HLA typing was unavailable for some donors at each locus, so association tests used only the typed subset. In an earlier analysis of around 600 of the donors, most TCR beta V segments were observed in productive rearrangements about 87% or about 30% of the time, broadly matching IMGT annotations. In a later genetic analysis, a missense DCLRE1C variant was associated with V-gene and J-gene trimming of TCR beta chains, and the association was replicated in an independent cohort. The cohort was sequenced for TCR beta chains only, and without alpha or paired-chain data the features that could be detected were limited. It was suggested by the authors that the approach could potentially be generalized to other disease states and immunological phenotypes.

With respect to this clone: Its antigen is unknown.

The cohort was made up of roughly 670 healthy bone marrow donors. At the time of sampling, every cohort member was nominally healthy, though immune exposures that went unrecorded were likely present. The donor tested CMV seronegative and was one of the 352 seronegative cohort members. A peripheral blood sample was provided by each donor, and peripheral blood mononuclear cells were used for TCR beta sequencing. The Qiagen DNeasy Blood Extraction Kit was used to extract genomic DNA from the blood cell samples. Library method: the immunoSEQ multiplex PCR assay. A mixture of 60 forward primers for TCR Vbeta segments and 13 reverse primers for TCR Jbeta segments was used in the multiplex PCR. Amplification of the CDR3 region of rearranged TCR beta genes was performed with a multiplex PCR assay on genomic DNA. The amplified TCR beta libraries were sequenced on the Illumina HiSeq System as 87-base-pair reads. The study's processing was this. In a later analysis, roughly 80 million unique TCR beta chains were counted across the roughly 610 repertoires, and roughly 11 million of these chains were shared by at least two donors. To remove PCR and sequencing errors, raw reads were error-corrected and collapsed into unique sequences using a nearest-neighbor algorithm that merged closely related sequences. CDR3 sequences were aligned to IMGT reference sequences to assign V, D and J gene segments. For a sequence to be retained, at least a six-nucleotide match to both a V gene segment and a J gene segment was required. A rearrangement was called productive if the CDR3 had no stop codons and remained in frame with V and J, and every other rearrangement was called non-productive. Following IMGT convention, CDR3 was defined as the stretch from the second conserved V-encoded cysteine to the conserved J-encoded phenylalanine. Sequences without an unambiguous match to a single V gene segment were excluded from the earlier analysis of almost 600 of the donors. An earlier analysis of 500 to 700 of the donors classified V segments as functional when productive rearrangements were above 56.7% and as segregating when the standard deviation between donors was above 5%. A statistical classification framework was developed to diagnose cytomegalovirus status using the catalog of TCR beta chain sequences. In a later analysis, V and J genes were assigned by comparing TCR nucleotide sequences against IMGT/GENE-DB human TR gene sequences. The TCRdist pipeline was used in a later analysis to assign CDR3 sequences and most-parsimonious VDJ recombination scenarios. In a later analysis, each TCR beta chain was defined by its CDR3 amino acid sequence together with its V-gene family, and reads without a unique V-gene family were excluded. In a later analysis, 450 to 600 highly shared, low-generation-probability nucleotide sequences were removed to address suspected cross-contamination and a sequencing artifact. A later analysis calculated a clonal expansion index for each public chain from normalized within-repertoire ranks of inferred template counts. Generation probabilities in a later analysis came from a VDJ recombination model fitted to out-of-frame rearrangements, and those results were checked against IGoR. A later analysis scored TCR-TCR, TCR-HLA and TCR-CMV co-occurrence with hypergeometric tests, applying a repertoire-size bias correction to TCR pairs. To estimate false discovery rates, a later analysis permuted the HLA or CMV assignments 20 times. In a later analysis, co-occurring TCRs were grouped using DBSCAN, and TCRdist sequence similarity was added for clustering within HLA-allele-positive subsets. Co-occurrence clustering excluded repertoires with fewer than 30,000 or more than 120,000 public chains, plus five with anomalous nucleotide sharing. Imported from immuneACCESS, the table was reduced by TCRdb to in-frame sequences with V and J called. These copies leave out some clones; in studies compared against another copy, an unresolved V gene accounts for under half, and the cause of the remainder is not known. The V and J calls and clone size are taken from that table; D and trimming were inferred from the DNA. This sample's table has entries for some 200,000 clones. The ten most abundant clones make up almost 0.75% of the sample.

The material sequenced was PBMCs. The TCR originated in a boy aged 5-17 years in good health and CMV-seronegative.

In nucleotides, the sequence is TGTGCCAGCAGTCACGCCGGGACTGGCAGCACAGATACGCAGTATTTT. Protein translation: CASSHAGTGSTDTQYF. The chain was built from TRBV4-2 and TRBJ2-3; the D gene is possibly TRBD2, with 6 bases matching. The CDR3 covers 16 residues, taking in both the cysteine and the phenylalanine. Only CDR3 DNA remains: 48 bases, in frame from the first base. V was cut back by 6 bases and J by 0 bases, leaving a gap of 16 bases between them. CDR1 and CDR2 (LGHNA, YNFKEQ) derive from the germline V gene.